Below, one T cell receptor beta chain is given with its context. The data originate from a study of blood T cells in healthy people across ages. CDR3 size: 14 residues. CDR1 is MNHEY and CDR2 is SVGEGT in the germline V gene. V was clipped by 2 bases and J by 3 bases, with 10 bases between them. Together with a sample-barcoded 5' primer, a J-beta primer mix was included in a second PCR lasting roughly 6 to 12 cycles. TCRdb processed the 5' RACE reads anew with MiXCR; each CDR3 protein has one entry. The profile shows hundreds of thousands of distinct CDR3 sequences, approximately 31% of them singletons.

The receptor was derived from a woman of 80 years or more in good health. This chain uses TRBV6-2 or TRBV6-3 with TRBJ2-5; perhaps D is TRBD1 or TRBD2 (5 bases each). Sample: blood. The CDR3 protein is CASSYGGNKETQYF. Written as DNA, the CDR3 is TGTGCCAGCAGTTACGGGGGTAACAAAGAGACCCAGTACTTC.